This TCR beta chain was sequenced in a study of response to subunit inactivated influenza vaccine. TCRdb processed the RT-PCR reads anew with MiXCR; each CDR3 protein has one entry. Of about 500,000 distinct CDR3 sequences in the sample, 15% to 20% were seen once. Germline V gene sequence: CDR1 SGHDT, CDR2 YYEEEE. V gave up 2 bases and J gave up 4 bases; unmatched junction bases: 8. CDR3 length: 15 residues. A few counts support this clonotype. Its matching antigen is unknown. Study findings and constraints: There was a suggestion from the authors that each seasonal influenza vaccination recruits few new T cells.

The clonotype comes from a man aged 45 to 75 who received an inactivated influenza vaccine. The source material was CD4+ T cells sorted from PBMCs, sampled less than 25 months after vaccination. The chain carries TRBV5-6 and TRBJ2-7; 8 bases fit TRBD1. The CDR3 nucleotides read TGTGCCAGCAGCTTTGGGACAGGCCGGGGGTACGAGCAGTACTTC. Translating it yields CASSFGTGRGYEQYF.